These 10 T cell receptor beta chains were all obtained from the same sample, sequenced in a study of T cells in Graves' hyperthyroidism and ophthalmopathy. RNA transcripts provided the source from which TCR beta CDR3 regions were amplified. With the HTBI primer set, the TCR CDR3 went through a first round of RT-PCR. TCRdb processed the multiplex PCR reads anew with MiXCR; each CDR3 protein has one entry. The table records about 500,000 distinct CDR3 sequences, around 43% of them present only once. Sequenced input: peripheral blood or thyroid tissue (not recorded which). The receptors were sampled from an adult woman with Graves' disease, either hyperthyroidism or ophthalmopathy (not recorded which).

The chain links TRBV20-1 to TRBJ2-5, with 12 bases matching TRBD2. Germline V lookup: CDR1 DFQATT, CDR2 SNEGSKA (reference sequence). With V trimmed by 3 bases and J by 7 bases, 6 bases remained unmatched. The CDR3 sequence is 14 residues long. The CDR3 sequence: CSARGELAGGTQYF. The CDR3 DNA reads as TGCAGTGCTAGGGGGGAACTAGCGGGAGGGACCCAGTACTTC.

As for this clonotype: A junction end diverges from the germline sequence, so it may reflect a read error. The chain combines TRBV7-7 with TRBJ1-6; perhaps TRBD1 as D (5 bases). This CDR3 contains 14 residues. Germline lookup yields CDR1 SSHAT and CDR2 FNYEAQ (reference sequence). The CDR3: CASSLAIGASPLHF. The CDR3 DNA sequence: TGTGCTAGCAGCTTAGCGATAGGGGCGTCACCCCTCCACTTT.

The chain combines TRBV5-1 with TRBJ1-2; tentatively, D is TRBD1 (5 bases). Trimming pared 7 bases from V and 2 bases from J, leaving 12 bases between. The CDR3 runs to 13 residues. Germline CDR1 is SGHRS and CDR2 is YFSETQ. The CDR3 region is CASVVGGNYGYTF. The CDR3 DNA sequence: TGCGCCAGCGTTGTCGGGGGGAACTATGGCTACACCTTC.

The chain carries TRBV14 and TRBJ1-5; TRBD1 is a possible D gene (5 bases). This CDR3 is 17 amino acids long. V gave up 3 bases and J gave up 0 bases, with 15 bases separating them. The germline V gene encodes CDR1 SGHDN and CDR2 FVKESK. The CDR3 protein is CASSHLGRSYSNQPQHF. The CDR3 DNA follows: TGTGCCAGCAGCCATCTGGGACGGTCGTATAGCAATCAGCCCCAGCATTTT.

This clonotype was seen only a few times. The rearrangement links TRBV10-3 to TRBJ1-2; D gene uncertain. This CDR3 is 13 amino acids long. In germline, CDR1 is ENHRY, CDR2 SYGVKD. The V gene lost 8 bases and the J gene lost 0 bases, with 10 bases spanning the gap. The CDR3 loop is CAIGQAPNYGYTF. DNA of the CDR3: TGTGCCATCGGGCAGGCCCCTAACTATGGCTACACCTTC.

This chain joins TRBV6-5 and TRBJ1-6; tentatively, D is TRBD1 (6 bases). The CDR3 spans 16 residues. Trimming pared 3 bases from V and 7 bases from J, leaving 16 bases between. Germline CDR1 reads MNHEY; CDR2 reads SVGAGI. CDR3 in amino acids: CASSYRPDSHNSPLHF. CDR3 DNA: TGTGCCAGCAGTTATCGTCCGGACAGTCACAATTCACCCCTCCACTTT.

J is TRBJ2-4 and V is TRBV29-1, with 7 bases identical to TRBD2. Germline CDR1 and CDR2: SQVTM and ANQGSEA. Losses at the gene ends were 7 bases for V and 0 bases for J; bases not matched to a gene: 6. There are 14 residues in the CDR3. CDR3 protein: CSGWGGLAKNIQYF. CDR3 DNA sequence: TGCAGCGGGTGGGGGGGATTAGCCAAAAACATTCAGTACTTC. Supplemented by reference TRBV29-1 and TRBJ2-4, the full variable domain reads SAVISQKPSRDICQRGTSLTIQCQVDSQVTMMFWYRQQPGQSLTLIATANQGSEATYESGFVIDKFPISRPNLTFSTLTVSNMSPEDSSIYLCSGWGGLAKNIQYFGAGTRLSVL.

This clonotype has a count of ten or more. The CDR3 here is CASSSSFVEQYF. CDR3 bases: TGTGCCAGCAGCTCATCGTTTGTCGAGCAGTACTTC. The V call is TRBV7-9, the J call TRBJ2-7; D not resolved. The CDR3 is made up of 12 amino acids. Per germline, CDR1 SEHNR and CDR2 FQNEAQ (reference sequence). The V and J ends lost 4 bases and 6 bases respectively, with 10 bases between them.

This chain links TRBV20-1 with TRBJ1-6; 7 positions match TRBD1. V lost 3 bases, J lost 10 bases, and 6 bases stayed unmatched. CDR1 and CDR2 from the germline V gene are DFQATT and SNEGSKA (reference sequence). The CDR3 length is 13 residues. CDR3 protein: CSAREQGRSPLHF. The CDR3 nucleotides read TGCAGTGCTAGGGAACAGGGGAGGTCACCCCTCCACTTT.

Comment on this clonotype: The missing conserved phenylalanine or tryptophan at the end of this CDR3 makes a read error likely. No DNA is shown, since the ends of the CDR3 on it are uncertain; the CDR3 is the one TCRdb lists. This chain links TRBV5-1 with TRBJ2-5. Ends included, the CDR3 has 9 residues. CDR1 SGHRS and CDR2 YFSETQ come from the germline V gene. CDR3 sequence reads: CASSPDGQN.